The source of this T cell receptor beta chain is a study of blood T cells in healthy people across ages. Study results and limitations: Researchers deemed the diversity estimates from one million T cells underestimates.

Germline V gene data show CDR1 as SGHAT and CDR2 as FQNNGV. The CDR3 sequence is 13 residues long. V was cut by 5 bases and J by 7 bases, with 12 bases left in between. Investigators took around 11 milliliters of peripheral blood from every donor. As for this clonotype: Its target is unknown.

Alongside a J-beta primer mix, a sample-barcoded 5' primer served in a second PCR lasting roughly 7 to 11 cycles. Sequencing yielded, for each sample, at least 3 million paired-end reads carrying CDR3. TCRdb re-derived calls from the 5' RACE reads in MiXCR, one entry per CDR3 protein. The repertoire holds 650,000 to 900,000 distinct CDR3 sequences, 60% to 80% seen once, with about a quarter in the top ten. The sequence derives from a young man in good health. Specimen: blood. The V and J genes are TRBV11-2 and TRBJ1-5, with D possibly matching TRBD1 (5 bases). The CDR3: CASSVGVRQPQHF. CDR3 DNA sequence: TGTGCCAGCAGCGTAGGGGTGCGGCAGCCCCAGCATTTT.